This T cell receptor beta chain derives from a study of cytomegalovirus exposure and HLA in healthy donors. CDR1 is MNHNY and CDR2 is SVGAGI in the germline V gene (reference sequence). The CDR3 loop spans 14 amino acids. Trimming at V came to 5 bases and at J to 3 bases, leaving 6 bases not matched to a gene. Of note for this clone: Antigen unknown.

Study results and caveats: Presence/absence analyses took donor sequencing depth as roughly uniform. Using a false discovery rate of 0.05, a later analysis showed that 16,951 TCR beta sequences were associated with HLA alleles. There were 150 to 200 TCR beta chains listed as cytomegalovirus-associated.

Primers for the PCR totalled 60 Vbeta and 13 Jbeta. The table came from immunoSEQ multiplex PCR; TCRdb's copy has only in-frame clones and leaves some out. The sample lists about 62,000 clones, about 81% seen once, with around 5% in the top ten. Sequenced sample: PBMCs. The chain has TRBV6-6 and TRBJ2-7; 8 nucleotides agree with TRBD2. The receptor was isolated from a woman in her twenties or thirties in good health and CMV-seronegative. The CDR3 reads CASSAGTSNYEQYV. In nucleotides, the CDR3 is TGTGCCAGCAGTGCCGGGACTAGTAACTACGAGCAGTACGTC.